What follows is one T cell receptor beta chain and its context. These data are taken from a study of cytomegalovirus exposure and HLA in healthy donors. The V end lost 4 bases, the J end lost 0 bases, and 13 bases lay between the germline ends. Germline CDR1 is SGHAT and CDR2 is FQNNGV. CDR3 length: 16 residues. A multiplex PCR was run with 60 Vbeta primers and 13 Jbeta primers. TCRdb keeps only in-frame clones here, not all; method: immunoSEQ multiplex PCR. The table has around 99,000 clones, 77% seen once. Sample: PBMCs. The genes are TRBV11-2 and TRBJ2-1, with D possibly matching TRBD1 (6 bases). This receptor was taken from a male donor in good health and CMV-seronegative. CDR3 DNA: TGTGCCAGCAGCTCCTACAGGGAGATCTCCTACAATGAGCAGTTCTTC. Protein product: CASSSYREISYNEQFF.